This T cell receptor beta chain stems from a study of PD-L1 blockade in urothelial cancer. Turning to the study itself: A median about 150,000 T cells were found in blood samples.

The germline gives CDR1 MNHNS, CDR2 SASEGT. V lost 5 bases to trimming and J lost 4 bases; unmatched junction nucleotides: 5. The CDR3 is made up of 14 amino acids. About this clone itself: Its cognate antigen is unknown.

Study results and caveats: For durable-benefit patients, tumor-associated blood clones expanded more at 3 weeks.

Time point defined: pretreatment peripheral blood. Profiling relied on immunoSEQ multiplex PCR, and the TCRdb table lists in-frame clones only, not all of them. The sample yields 33,000 or so clones, roughly 82% seen once. The sample in question was PBMCs, obtained around atezolizumab (anti-PD-L1) treatment. This TCR was recovered from a man aged 55 to 69 with urothelial cancer. The chain carries TRBV6-1 and TRBJ1-5; TRBD1 agrees at 7 bases. CDR3 in amino acids: CASSRQDRNQPQHF. DNA of the CDR3: TGTGCCAGCAGTAGACAGGACAGGAATCAGCCCCAGCATTTT.